These 4 T cell receptor beta chains were all obtained from the same sample, sequenced in a study of T cells in Graves' hyperthyroidism and ophthalmopathy. The investigators amplified TCR beta CDR3 regions from RNA transcripts. Using the HTBI primer set, a first-round RT-PCR was run on the TCR CDR3. One entry per CDR3 protein, called by TCRdb with MiXCR from the multiplex PCR reads. The sample carries about 410,000 distinct CDR3 sequences, about 14% recorded once. Input material: blood. Receptors originate from a woman in her 30s with Graves' ophthalmopathy.

This clonotype occurred many times. CDR3 bases: TGTGCCAGCAGATCAGGGGAAACAAGGGTCCCTGGGGCCAACGTCCTGACTTTC. Amino acids: CASRSGETRVPGANVLTF. The chain recombines TRBV28 with TRBJ2-6; possible D gene TRBD1, 6 bases. Trimming took off 6 bases at V and 2 bases at J, with 20 bases between the two ends. The germline CDR1 and CDR2 sequences are MDHEN and SYDVKM. The CDR3 sequence is 18 residues long.

This clonotype was detected ten times or more. The V call is TRBV5-5, the J call TRBJ2-7; 8 bases match TRBD1. The CDR3 loop spans 14 amino acids. V shed 0 bases and J 6 bases; nucleotides not matched to a gene: 5. Germline CDR1 reads SGHKS; CDR2 reads YYEKEE (reference sequence). The CDR3: CASSLVRGHSEQYF. The CDR3 DNA reads as TGTGCCAGCAGCTTGGTCAGGGGGCATAGCGAGCAGTACTTC.

This clonotype was observed a few times. This chain uses TRBV15 with TRBJ2-1; D gene uncertain. This CDR3 is 14 amino acids long. Per the germline V gene, CDR1 is LNHNV and CDR2 is YYDKDF (reference sequence). Trimming took 0 bases from V and 10 from J, leaving 13 bases between them. CDR3 sequence reads: CATSREPLSREQFF. DNA of the CDR3: TGTGCCACCAGCAGAGAACCACTTTCAAGGGAGCAGTTCTTC.

This clonotype was counted many times. The V gene is TRBV11-2, the J gene TRBJ2-2; 10 nucleotides match TRBD2. Germline V gene sequence: CDR1 SGHAT, CDR2 FQNNGV. The CDR3 extends over 17 amino acids. Unmatched junction bases numbered 8, after V lost 5 bases and J lost 2 bases. CDR3 region: CASSLRLAGDNTGELFF. CDR3 in DNA: TGTGCCAGCAGCCTCCGCCTAGCGGGAGACAACACCGGGGAGCTGTTTTTT. Using reference TRBV11-2 and TRBJ2-2 for the parts outside the CDR3, the full variable domain is EAGVAQSPRYKIIEKRQSVAFWCNPISGHATLYWYQQILGQGPKLLIQFQNNGVVDDSQLPKDRFSAERLKGVDSTLKIQPAKLEDSAVYLCASSLRLAGDNTGELFFGEGSRLTVL.